The rows below give T cell receptor beta chains drawn from one sample of a study of OX40 agonist ivuxolimab in advanced cancers. The protocol was immunoSEQ multiplex PCR, while the TCRdb copy is restricted to in-frame clones and leaves out a portion. The profile shows 50,000 to 75,000 clones, approximately 90% of them singletons. The sequences come from CD4+ or CD8+ T cells sorted from blood, collected in a trial of the OX40 agonist ivuxolimab. The receptors come from an adult with an advanced solid tumor such as melanoma, head and neck, liver or kidney cancer. The CDR3 runs from the conserved cysteine through the conserved F or W. Clone sizes are given selectively: once, few, many, or a class where the clone is expanded.

size	V	J	CDR3
.	TRBV19	TRBJ1-1	CASRAGEAFF
few	TRBV5-1	TRBJ1-1	CASSRTGFTEAFF
.	TRBV9	TRBJ2-5	CASSSRALQETQYF
.	TRBV6-1	TRBJ2-1	CASSGYRGAYNEQFF
.	TRBV6-1	TRBJ2-3	CASSEEDRSTDTQYF
.	TRBV13	TRBJ1-5	CASSLGAENQPQHF
.	TRBV13	TRBJ1-2	CASSPSAEGSIPNYGYTF
.	TRBV7-2	TRBJ1-5	CASSLAGQPQHF
.	TRBV13	TRBJ2-5	CASSQRGLAGEETQYF
.	TRBV19	TRBJ2-1	CASSLLGQDYNEQFF
once	TRBV7-8	TRBJ2-1	CASSSTSTGPYNEQFF
.	TRBV28	TRBJ2-1	CASSLGGDLYNEQFF
.	TRBV28	TRBJ2-2	CASSPRLNTGELFF
.	TRBV25-1	TRBJ2-5	CASSEWAGKETQYF
.	TRBV7-9	TRBJ2-7	CASSLFGGAYYEQYF
few	TRBV11-2	TRBJ2-7	CASSEDYEQYF
.	TRBV11-2	TRBJ2-7	CASSFRDDEQYF
.	TRBV19	TRBJ1-2	CASREDPNYGYTF
.	TRBV5-6	TRBJ1-1	CASNSDSLMNTEAFF
.	TRBV19	TRBJ1-1	CASSPARVMNTEAFF
.	TRBV29-1	.	CSVLAGDSYEQYF
.	TRBV2	TRBJ1-1	CANGDGGNTEAFF
.	TRBV27	TRBJ1-5	CASSPLSNQPQHF
.	TRBV5-6	TRBJ1-1	CASSLDMNTEAFF
.	TRBV6-5	TRBJ1-1	CASSYSGGMNTEAFF
.	TRBV6-6	TRBJ2-1	CASSWGQGAAEQFF
.	TRBV9	TRBJ2-1	CASSASYNEQFF
.	TRBV4-1	TRBJ2-7	CASSQELAYEQYF
.	TRBV5-6	TRBJ1-5	CASSYRGLGQPQHF
.	TRBV5-4	TRBJ1-1	CASSPSMNTEAFF
.	TRBV4-1	TRBJ1-1	CASSQDDGLLNTEAFF
.	TRBV6-5	TRBJ1-1	CASSYSGNILNTEAFF
few	TRBV27	TRBJ1-6	CASSLALPTGEGSPLHF
.	TRBV19	TRBJ2-3	CASSIRGGDTQYF
once	TRBV29-1	TRBJ1-1	CSVHRAANTEAFF
.	TRBV6-5	TRBJ2-7	CASSSGGTYEQYF
once	TRBV7-9	TRBJ1-6	CASSSWGGNSPLHF
.	TRBV5-5	TRBJ1-2	CASSSIPYDTGGGYTF
.	TRBV11-2	TRBJ2-5	CASSYSGGGQETQYF
.	TRBV6-1	TRBJ1-2	CASTKSPYLRSYTF
.	TRBV27	TRBJ2-1	CASSLSAYNEQFF
once	TRBV4-1	TRBJ2-3	CASSQGQNTDTQYF
.	TRBV28	TRBJ2-1	CASSFTSGGSEQFF
.	TRBV10-3	TRBJ2-2	CAISVPSGGAVPGELFF
.	TRBV5-3	TRBJ1-1	CARSLIGGRLNTEAFF
.	TRBV9	TRBJ1-1	CASSPEGYTEAFF
.	TRBV6-5	TRBJ2-2	CASSPGLANTGELFF
.	TRBV11-3	TRBJ2-5	CASSLVSGGRETQYF
.	TRBV10-3	TRBJ1-2	CAISSPSTAPYGYTF
.	TRBV27	TRBJ1-2	CASSFCPNGYTF
.	TRBV28	TRBJ1-4	CASSLQIVGEKLFF
.	TRBV18	TRBJ2-4	CASSPPPKPQDLAKNIQYF
.	TRBV10-2	TRBJ2-1	CASQGLVGDEQFF
few	TRBV6-5	TRBJ1-2	CASSYAGGDTF
.	TRBV7-9	TRBJ1-1	CASSFLAAMNTEAFF
.	TRBV12-2	TRBJ1-6	CASRGQLNSPLHF
.	TRBV28	TRBJ2-6	CASSPPPGTGEWGGSGANVLTF
.	TRBV5-4	TRBJ1-1	CASTPGGAPEAFF
.	TRBV13	TRBJ2-6	CASSSRAIYGANVLTF
few	TRBV6-1	TRBJ1-5	CASSPGVQPQHF